Listed here is a single T cell receptor (beta chain). TCRdb's copy holds only in-frame clones and misses some; the assay was immunoSEQ multiplex PCR. Of approximately 140,000 clones in the sample, 70% to 90% are singletons; the top ten hold approximately 9.4%. The record originates from a study of control samples from healthy donors and cancer patients. The CDR3 consists of 15 residues. CDR1 is LNHDA, CDR2 SQIVND, per germline (reference sequence). Trimming took off 6 bases at V and 6 bases at J, with 18 bases between the two ends. The clonotype comes from a woman in her twenties or thirties in good health. The V and J genes are TRBV19 and TRBJ2-1, with D possibly being TRBD2 (6 bases). The material sequenced was blood. The CDR3 loop is CASRSGVLRGNEQFF. The CDR3 DNA is TGTGCCAGTAGGTCCGGCGTTTTGCGGGGCAATGAGCAGTTCTTC. The full variable domain, rest sourced from reference TRBV19 and TRBJ2-1, is DGGITQSPKYLFRKEGQNVTLSCEQNLNHDAMYWYRQDPGQGLRLIYYSQIVNDFQKGDIAEGYSVSREKKESFPLTVTSAQKNPTAFYLCASRSGVLRGNEQFFGPGTRLTVL.